These T cell receptor beta chains were read from a single sample in a study of blood T cell repertoires in COVID-19. The assay was immunoSEQ multiplex PCR, and TCRdb's table has in-frame clones only and misses some. The sample comprises over 130,000 clones, 86% of which are singletons, and 2.5% to 4% rests with the top ten. Specimen: peripheral blood. Source of these receptors: a man aged 65 to 85 with acute or convalescent COVID-19. CDR3s include the opening cysteine and the closing phenylalanine or tryptophan. The D gene is left open where the match is weak. Clone size appears in some rows only: once, few, many, or a class for an expanded clone.

length	size	V	D	J	DNA	CDR3
20	.	TRBV4-2	TRBD2	TRBJ2-1	TGTGCCAGCAGCCAAGAGGGCGGAACACTAGCGGGCGAACCCTACAATGAGCAGTTCTTC	CASSQEGGTLAGEPYNEQFF
13	.	TRBV11-2	.	TRBJ2-3	TGTGCCAGCAGCATAAGCGGACTGGATACGCAGTATTTT	CASSISGLDTQYF
13	.	TRBV12-3/TRBV12-4	TRBD2	TRBJ2-5	TGTGCCAGCAGTTTGGCGGGAGGACAGACCCAGTACTTC	CASSLAGGQTQYF
14	.	TRBV7-9	.	TRBJ2-7	TGTGCCAGCAGCTCTACAGGGATTACCTACGAGCAGTACTTC	CASSSTGITYEQYF
14	few	TRBV6-5	TRBD1	TRBJ1-1	TGTGCCAGCAGCCTCGACAGGGTGAACACTGAAGCTTTCTTT	CASSLDRVNTEAFF
14	.	TRBV24-1	.	TRBJ2-3	TGTGCCACCAGTGACAGGGACACGCCAGATACGCAGTATTTT	CATSDRDTPDTQYF
13	once	TRBV7-9	.	TRBJ1-1	TGTGCCAGCAGCTCTCCCGGACAGACTGAAGCTTTCTTT	CASSSPGQTEAFF
15	.	TRBV5-1	TRBD1	TRBJ2-7	TGCGCCAGCAGCTTGGTCGGGACAGGATCATACGAGCAGTACTTC	CASSLVGTGSYEQYF
15	.	TRBV19	TRBD1	TRBJ1-4	TGTGCCAGTAGTCCCCAGACAGGGGGCAGTGAAAAACTGTTTTTT	CASSPQTGGSEKLFF
15	.	TRBV7-2	.	TRBJ1-1	TGTGCCAGCAGCTTATTTGCAGGGGAGAACACTGAAGCTTTCTTT	CASSLFAGENTEAFF
15	.	TRBV3-1/TRBV3-2	.	TRBJ1-3	TGTGCCAGCAGCCACGACATGAGCTCTGGAAACACCATATATTTT	CASSHDMSSGNTIYF
17	.	TRBV7-9	.	TRBJ1-2	TGTGCCAGCAGCTTAGACGGGGGGCCAGCGTTTCTGTATGGCTACACCTTC	CASSLDGGPAFLYGYTF
14	once	TRBV30	.	TRBJ1-3	TGTGCCTGGAGTGTTTCAGTCTCTGGAAACACCATATATTTT	CAWSVSVSGNTIYF
13	.	TRBV6-2/TRBV6-3	.	TRBJ2-7	TGTGCCAGCAGTTATTCGGAGCCCAACGAGCAGTACTTC	CASSYSEPNEQYF
13	.	TRBV7-3	.	TRBJ1-3	TGTGCCAGCAGCTTAGTTCCGGGAAACACCATATATTTT	CASSLVPGNTIYF
15	.	TRBV29-1	TRBD1	TRBJ1-1	TGCAGCGTTGGGGGCAGGGGGCCGCAGAACACTGAAGCTTTCTTT	CSVGGRGPQNTEAFF
16	.	TRBV3-1/TRBV3-2	TRBD1	TRBJ2-3	TGTGCCAGCAGCCAGGGACAGGGGTCAAAGGCAGATACGCAGTATTTT	CASSQGQGSKADTQYF
13	.	TRBV18	.	TRBJ1-1	TGTGCCAGCTCACCAGGGGAGGGCACTGAAGCTTTCTTT	CASSPGEGTEAFF
16	.	TRBV4-2	TRBD1	TRBJ2-5	TGTGCCAGCAGCCAAGGACAGGGGGCTGGCCAAGAGACCCAGTACTTC	CASSQGQGAGQETQYF
16	once	TRBV13	TRBD1	TRBJ2-5	TGTGCCAGCAGCCCAGGACAGGCCCGGTACCAAGAGACCCAGTACTTC	CASSPGQARYQETQYF